The next 6 T cell receptor beta chains were all read from a single sample in a study of human T cells and chemical hapten exposure (dated by TCRdb to the early 2020s). Interpreted using the paper, the time point label stands for: healthy volunteer bleed at 2 weeks. Total RNA was extracted from unfractionated whole blood collected in Tempus Blood RNA tubes. Preparation of the library involved RACE. Instrument used: NextSeq 500. TCRdb trimmed the raw reads at Q25, called clones with MiXCR and kept productive beta chains. Rows are combined by CDR3 protein, so each entry shows the most common genes and DNA. A total of 30,000 or so distinct CDR3 sequences appear in this sample, approximately 7.4% of them only once. Around a tenth of the sample lies in the top ten. The source material was whole blood. All receptors come from a human donor in good health. Some clones in this sample may be carry-over from other donors' samples.

At least ten counts were recorded for this clonotype. The rearrangement uses TRBV28 and TRBJ2-3, with D maybe TRBD1 (6 bases). CDR3 length equals 14 residues. Trimming took 6 bases from V and 5 from J, leaving 15 bases between them. Germline CDR1 MDHEN, CDR2 SYDVKM. CDR3 sequence (DNA): TGTGCCAGCAGCTTACAGGGCTGCGGAGATACGCAGTATTTT. Translated: CASSLQGCGDTQYF.

The genes are TRBV11-2 and TRBJ1-1; 8 bases align to TRBD1. The CDR3 consists of 15 residues. V lost 2 bases and J lost 3; bases outside the gene matches: 5. CDR1 and CDR2 from the germline V gene are SGHAT and FQNNGV. The CDR3 spells CASSLQGARDTEAFF. CDR3 coding DNA: TGTGCCAGCAGCTTACAGGGGGCGCGGGACACTGAAGCTTTCTTT.

This clonotype was counted at least ten times. This sequence joins TRBV3-1 and TRBJ1-2; a weak D match, TRBD1 (5 bases). This CDR3 has 12 amino acids. V lost 4 bases and J 8 bases, leaving 11 bases between the germline ends. Looked up from germline, CDR1 is LGHDT and CDR2 is YNNKEL (reference sequence). CDR3 loop: CASSPGLGGYTF. The CDR3 DNA sequence: TGTGCCAGCAGCCCAGGGTTAGGAGGCTACACCTTC.

This clonotype was counted many times. The chain employs TRBV12-3 or TRBV12-4 and TRBJ1-2; D gene uncertain. The V end was cut by 3 bases, the J end by 0 bases, with 14 bases between. The CDR3 has 16 residues. For the CDR3, the DNA is TGTGCCAGCAGTTTTCGGCCAGTACCGACTAACTATGGCTACACCTTC. Protein sequence: CASSFRPVPTNYGYTF.

At least ten counts were recorded for this clonotype. The chain has TRBV29-1 and TRBJ1-2, with D maybe TRBD1 (5 bases). Per the germline V gene, CDR1 is SQVTM and CDR2 is ANQGSEA. V was cut by 0 bases and J by 4 bases, with 15 bases left in between. The CDR3 is 15 amino acids. The CDR3 is CSVEDFQGAGYGYTF. The CDR3 region has the DNA TGCAGCGTTGAAGATTTCCAAGGGGCTGGCTATGGCTACACCTTC.

This clonotype was recorded many times. The chain links TRBV11-3 to TRBJ2-5; D uncertain. The germline V and J ends were trimmed by 2 bases and 2 bases, with 6 bases remaining between them. This CDR3 has 13 amino acids. In germline, CDR1 is SGHNT, CDR2 YENEEA. This CDR3 reads CASSLSSQETQYF. In DNA form, the CDR3 reads TGTGCCAGCAGCTTAAGTAGTCAAGAGACCCAGTACTTC.